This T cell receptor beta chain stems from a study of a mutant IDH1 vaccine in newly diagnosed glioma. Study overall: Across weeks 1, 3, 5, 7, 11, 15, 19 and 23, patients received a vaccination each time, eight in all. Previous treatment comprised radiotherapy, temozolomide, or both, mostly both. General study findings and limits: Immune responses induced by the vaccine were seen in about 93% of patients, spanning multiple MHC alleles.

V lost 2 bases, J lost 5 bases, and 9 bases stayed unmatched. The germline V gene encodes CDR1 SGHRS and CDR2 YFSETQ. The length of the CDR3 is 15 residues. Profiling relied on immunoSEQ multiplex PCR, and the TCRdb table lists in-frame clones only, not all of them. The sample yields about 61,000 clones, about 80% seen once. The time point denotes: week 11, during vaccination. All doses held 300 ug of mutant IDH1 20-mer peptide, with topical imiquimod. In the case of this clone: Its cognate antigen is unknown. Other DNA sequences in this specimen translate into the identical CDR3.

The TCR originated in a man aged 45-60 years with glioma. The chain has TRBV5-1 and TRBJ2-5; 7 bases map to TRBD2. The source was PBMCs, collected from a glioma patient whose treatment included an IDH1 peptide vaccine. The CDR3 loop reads CASSFGGSGGETQYF. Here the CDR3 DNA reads TGCGCCAGCAGCTTTGGCGGGAGCGGTGGGGAGACCCAGTACTTC.